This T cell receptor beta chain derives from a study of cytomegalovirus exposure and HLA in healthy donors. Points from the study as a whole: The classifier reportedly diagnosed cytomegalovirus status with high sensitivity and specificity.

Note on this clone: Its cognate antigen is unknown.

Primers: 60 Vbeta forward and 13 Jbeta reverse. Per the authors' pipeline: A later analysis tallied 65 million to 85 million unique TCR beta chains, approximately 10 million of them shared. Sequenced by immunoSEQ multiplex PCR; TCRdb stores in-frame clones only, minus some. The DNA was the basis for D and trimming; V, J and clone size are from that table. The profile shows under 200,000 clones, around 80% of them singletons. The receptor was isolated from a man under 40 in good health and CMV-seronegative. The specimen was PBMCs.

For the CDR3, the DNA is TGTGCCAGCAGTCGACAGGGGTCGGGTTCACCCCTCCACTTT. Translating it yields CASSRQGSGSPLHF. The chain uses TRBV2 and TRBJ1-6; 8 nucleotides match TRBD1. V shed 5 bases, J shed 9 bases, and the junction held 6 bases outside the gene matches. This CDR3 has 14 residues. The germline V gene encodes CDR1 SNHLY and CDR2 FYNNEI.